The 8 T cell receptor beta chains below all came from one sample that was sequenced in a study of long-term antiretroviral therapy in people with HIV. Researchers report immunoSEQ v3.0 was run at survey level. Assay used: immunoSEQ multiplex PCR; TCRdb lists only in-frame clones, some missing. In the table there are about 25,000 clones, almost 90% of which are singletons. The material sequenced was unsorted PBMCs, taken about 4.3 years after starting antiretroviral therapy. Receptor source: a man aged 25 to 40 with HIV.

The chain combines TRBV20-1 with TRBJ2-5, with D possibly TRBD2 on 5 matching bases. The germline CDR1 and CDR2 sequences are DFQATT and SNEGSKA (reference sequence). The CDR3 length is 11 residues. V lost 4 bases and J lost 7, with 10 bases in between. The DNA of the CDR3 is TGCAGTGCTATTGGAGAGGGGACCCAGTACTTC. It specifies CSAIGEGTQYF.

The gene calls are TRBV2 and TRBJ2-2; D possibly corresponds to TRBD1 (5 bases). Germline V gene sequence: CDR1 SNHLY, CDR2 FYNNEI. The V and J ends lost 4 bases and 5 bases respectively, with 11 bases between them. The CDR3 runs 14 residues. CDR3 region: CASSGTTRTGELFF. In nucleotides, the CDR3 is TGTGCCAGCAGTGGGACAACCCGGACCGGGGAGCTGTTTTTT.

V is TRBV6-5 and J is TRBJ2-2, with D unclear. The V and J ends lost 8 bases and 1 base respectively, with 11 bases between them. The CDR3 covers 14 residues. Germline lookup yields CDR1 MNHEY and CDR2 SVGAGI. CDR3 sequence (DNA): TGTGCCAGCCGTCCTGGCAGGAACACCGGGGAGCTGTTTTTT. Residues: CASRPGRNTGELFF.

This clone has only a few counts. The rearrangement joins TRBV6-5 to TRBJ2-7; D may be TRBD1 (8 bases). This CDR3 region has 14 residues. Germline V gene lookup returns CDR1 MNHEY and CDR2 SVGAGI. Trimming took off 6 bases at V and 4 bases at J, with 16 bases between the two ends. The CDR3 DNA is TGTGCCAGCAGGCGGACAGGGAGGGTATACGAGCAGTACTTC. Translated: CASRRTGRVYEQYF.

Only one count was recorded for this clone. This chain uses TRBV11-2 with TRBJ2-7; the D gene is possibly TRBD2 (6 bases). V lost 5 bases and J 2 bases, leaving 19 bases between the germline ends. The germline V gene encodes CDR1 SGHAT and CDR2 FQNNGV. The CDR3 is 16 residues long. As DNA, the CDR3 is TGTGCCAGCAGCCGACGCGATAGCGGACTTACCTACGAGCAGTACTTC. It is translated as CASSRRDSGLTYEQYF.

This clone was seen more than once but under ten times. The V call is TRBV2, the J call TRBJ1-5; 7 bases are a match to TRBD1. Losses at the gene ends were 9 bases for V and 0 bases for J; bases not matched to a gene: 5. The CDR3 contains 14 residues. CDR1 and CDR2 from the germline V gene are SNHLY and FYNNEI. In nucleotides, the CDR3 is TGTGCCAGAGGGGGCAGGGATAGCAATCAGCCCCAGCATTTT. Translation gives CARGGRDSNQPQHF.

The chain uses TRBV5-1 and TRBJ2-7, with D hard to call. The CDR3 covers 15 residues. Between the trimmed V and J ends, which lost 7 bases and 5 bases, there was a span of 22 bases. The germline CDR1 and CDR2 sequences are SGHRS and YFSETQ. DNA of the CDR3: TGCGCCAGCCACCCGATAGCCGCCGCTATCGACGAGCAGTACTTC. Amino acids: CASHPIAAAIDEQYF.

The chain employs TRBV7-6 and TRBJ1-5, with 10 bases fitting TRBD1. Germline V gene data show CDR1 as SGHVS and CDR2 as FNYEAQ. With 7 bases clipped from V and 11 bases from J, the junction kept 11 bases outside the gene matches. CDR3 length: 14 residues. DNA for the CDR3: TGTGCCAGCACCTCGGGACAGGGGTATCGGACCCAGCATTTT. Its protein is CASTSGQGYRTQHF. Supplemented by reference TRBV7-6 and TRBJ1-5, the full variable domain reads GAGVSQSPRYKVTKRGQDVALRCDPISGHVSLYWYRQALGQGPEFLTYFNYEAQQDKSGLPNDRFSAERPEGSISTLTIQRTEQRDSAMYRCASTSGQGYRTQHFGDGTRLSIL.